These 26 T cell receptor beta chains came from one sample sequenced in a study of T cells after yellow fever vaccination. From the 5' RACE reads, TCRdb called clonotypes with MiXCR, one entry per CDR3 protein. The top ten clones hold 2.2% of a sample with tens of thousands of distinct CDR3 sequences, 5% to 6.5% of them seen once. Sequencing used CD4+ T cells sorted from PBMCs, obtained around 15 days after the first yellow fever vaccination. The receptors originated from a man younger than 30 who received the YFV17D yellow fever vaccine.

This clonotype was observed many times. The chain carries TRBV20-1 and TRBJ1-5, with D uncertain. Germline values: CDR1 DFQATT, CDR2 SNEGSKA (reference sequence). This CDR3 has 14 residues. Trimming left V 2 bases short and J 2 bases short, with 10 bases between. CDR3 sequence: CSARMGGGNQPQHF. The CDR3 region has the DNA TGCAGTGCTAGAATGGGTGGGGGCAATCAGCCCCAGCATTTT.

This clonotype was seen repeatedly, ten times or more. The chain employs TRBV7-2 and TRBJ2-7; D is ambiguous. Germline-derived CDR1 and CDR2 are SGHTA and FQGNSA. Trimming cost V 3 bases and J 3 bases, with 12 bases left between them. The CDR3 has 14 residues. CDR3 protein: CASSFPGPGYEQYF. The CDR3 region has the DNA TGTGCCAGCAGCTTCCCCGGGCCGGGCTACGAGCAGTACTTC. Supplemented by reference TRBV7-2 and TRBJ2-7, the full variable domain reads GAGVSQSPSNKVTEKGKDVELRCDPISGHTALYWYRQSLGQGLEFLIYFQGNSAPDKSGLPSDRFSAERTGGSVSTLTIQRTQQEDSAVYLCASSFPGPGYEQYFGPGTRLTVT.

This clonotype was detected many times. The rearrangement joins TRBV7-8 to TRBJ2-7; 7 bases are shared with TRBD1. V lost 6 bases, J lost 1 base, and 6 bases stayed unmatched. This CDR3 has 14 residues. Germline V gene lookup returns CDR1 SGHVS and CDR2 FQNEAQ. The CDR3 protein is CASSLDRTSYEQYF. CDR3 in DNA: TGTGCCAGCAGTTTGGACAGGACTTCCTACGAGCAGTACTTC. The variable domain in full, with the rest retrieved from reference TRBV7-8 and TRBJ2-7, is GAGVSQSPRYKVAKRGQDVALRCDPISGHVSLFWYQQALGQGPEFLTYFQNEAQLDKSGLPSDRFFAERPEGSVSTLKIQRTQQEDSAVYLCASSLDRTSYEQYFGPGTRLTVT.

This clonotype has at least ten counts. The rearrangement uses TRBV19 and TRBJ1-1; a weak D match, TRBD1 (5 bases). The V gene lost 8 bases and the J gene lost 1 base, with 20 bases spanning the gap. Germline V CDR1 and CDR2: LNHDA, SQIVND (reference sequence). This CDR3 has 16 residues. The DNA for the CDR3 is TGTGCCAGTCTAAACTTTGCAGGGTTGGGGAACACTGAAGCTTTCTTT. It is translated as CASLNFAGLGNTEAFF.

Note on this clonotype: Just one base apart from a much larger clone, this may be a read error. The rearrangement links TRBV7-2 to TRBJ2-5; TRBD1 matches 10 bases. V lost 5 bases to trimming and J lost 2 bases; unmatched junction nucleotides: 5. From germline, CDR1 is SGHTA and CDR2 FQGNSA. This CDR3 is 15 amino acids long. The CDR3 bases are TGTGCCAGCAGCGGGACAGGGGAACGGCAAGAGACCCAGTACTTC. Residues: CASSGTGERQETQYF.

The chain combines TRBV11-2 with TRBJ2-3, with 14 bases lining up with TRBD2. The CDR3 consists of 18 residues. After removal of 4 bases from V and 2 bases from J, the junction contained 8 bases not matched to a gene. The V gene's germline CDR1 is SGHAT and CDR2 FQNNGV. CDR3 nucleotides: TGTGCCAGCAGCTCCCCCCGGACTAGCGGGGGGCTCACAGATACGCAGTATTTT. It codes for CASSSPRTSGGLTDTQYF.

Ten or more counts support this clonotype. This chain joins TRBV18 and TRBJ2-6; no reliable D call. The CDR3 has 15 amino acids. Trimming cost V 8 bases and J 4 bases, with 15 bases left between them. From germline, CDR1 is KGHSH and CDR2 LQKENI. The DNA of the CDR3 is TGTGCCAGCACAGACCTAATATCAGGGGCCAACGTCCTGACTTTC. Protein: CASTDLISGANVLTF.

At least ten counts were recorded for this clonotype. The J gene is TRBJ1-4, the V gene TRBV7-2, with D uncertain. Germline-derived CDR1 and CDR2 are SGHTA and FQGNSA. Trimming cost V 2 bases and J 0 bases, with 13 bases left between them. The CDR3 is made up of 17 amino acids. The CDR3 DNA reads TGTGCCAGCAGCTTATGGGGAATTGGGGCAACTAATGAAAAACTGTTTTTT. The encoded protein is CASSLWGIGATNEKLFF. The variable domain in full, with the rest retrieved from reference TRBV7-2 and TRBJ1-4, is GAGVSQSPSNKVTEKGKDVELRCDPISGHTALYWYRQSLGQGLEFLIYFQGNSAPDKSGLPSDRFSAERTGGSVSTLTIQRTQQEDSAVYLCASSLWGIGATNEKLFFGSGTQLSVL.

Ten or more counts support this clonotype. J is TRBJ1-1 and V is TRBV5-1; D is undetermined. This CDR3 region has 14 residues. V lost 2 bases to trimming and J lost 2 bases, with 10 bases between them. Per the germline V gene, CDR1 is SGHRS and CDR2 is YFSETQ. The CDR3: CASSFSERNTEAFF. The CDR3 bases are TGCGCCAGCAGCTTTTCCGAACGTAACACTGAAGCTTTCTTT.

There are many counts of this clonotype. The chain joins TRBV6-5 to TRBJ2-5; D perhaps matches TRBD1 (5 bases). Between the trimmed V and J ends, which lost 2 bases and 7 bases, there was a span of 14 bases. Germline CDR1 reads MNHEY; CDR2 reads SVGAGI. CDR3 size: 14 residues. The CDR3 DNA sequence: TGTGCCAGCAGTTACGATTTTGGGGCAGGGACCCAGTACTTC. Protein product: CASSYDFGAGTQYF.

This clonotype was counted many times. The genes are TRBV12-3 or TRBV12-4 and TRBJ2-3, with TRBD2 matching 9 bases. This CDR3 has 15 amino acids. V lost 5 bases to trimming and J lost 4 bases; unmatched junction nucleotides: 7. CDR3 amino acids: CASSTGTSTADTQYF. For the CDR3, the DNA is TGTGCCAGCAGTACCGGGACTAGCACCGCAGATACGCAGTATTTT.

This clonotype has at least ten counts. This chain connects TRBV20-1 to TRBJ2-1; tentatively, D is TRBD2 (5 bases). Germline V gene sequence: CDR1 DFQATT, CDR2 SNEGSKA (reference sequence). CDR3 length: 13 residues. Trimming removed 3 bases from V and 6 bases from J, with 12 bases in between. CDR3 loop: CSARSSYTNEQFF. Written as DNA, the CDR3 is TGCAGTGCTAGGTCTAGCTACACCAATGAGCAGTTCTTC.

This clonotype occurred many times. This rearrangement joins TRBV7-2 to TRBJ2-7; TRBD2 is a possible D gene (6 bases). Germline V gives CDR1 SGHTA, CDR2 FQGNSA. This CDR3 has 14 residues. Trimming pared 5 bases from V and 2 bases from J, leaving 13 bases between. The CDR3 region is CASSQTRGPYEQYF. The CDR3, as DNA: TGTGCCAGCAGCCAAACGCGGGGCCCCTACGAGCAGTACTTC.

This clonotype was picked up many times. This rearrangement joins TRBV3-1 to TRBJ2-3, with 7 bases matching TRBD2. The J segment lost 11 bases and the V segment lost 0 bases, leaving 2 bases of the junction unmatched. Germline V gene lookup returns CDR1 LGHDT and CDR2 YNNKEL (reference sequence). The CDR3 has 12 amino acids. The CDR3 here is CASSQDSGMQYF. In DNA, the CDR3 is TGTGCCAGCAGCCAAGACAGCGGGATGCAGTATTTT.

This clonotype was counted many times. This chain joins TRBV5-1 and TRBJ2-3; the match to TRBD2 covers 9 bases. This CDR3 is 19 amino acids long. Germline CDR1 is SGHRS and CDR2 is YFSETQ. Trimming removed 1 base from V and 10 bases from J; junction bases left unmatched: 22. The CDR3 sequence is CASSLRANPLAGGRGAQYF. CDR3 nucleotides: TGCGCCAGCAGCTTGAGAGCTAACCCCTTGGCGGGGGGGAGGGGTGCGCAGTATTTT.

This clonotype appeared many times. This sequence joins TRBV5-5 and TRBJ2-4, with a possible D match to TRBD1 (5 bases). Trimming cost V 3 bases and J 2 bases, with 12 bases left between them. Per germline, CDR1 SGHKS and CDR2 YYEKEE (reference sequence). CDR3 length: 15 residues. The CDR3 DNA reads as TGTGCCAGCAGCTCGATGGCAGGGCCCAAAAACATTCAGTACTTC. Protein product: CASSSMAGPKNIQYF.

This clonotype was observed at least ten times. V is TRBV12-3 or TRBV12-4 and J is TRBJ1-2, with TRBD1 matching 8 bases. Unmatched junction bases numbered 7, after V lost 3 bases and J lost 7 bases. The CDR3 extends over 14 amino acids. In DNA, the CDR3 is TGTGCCAGCAGTTTCCCCCCAGGGGGCCTTGGCTACACCTTC. Amino acid sequence: CASSFPPGGLGYTF.

This clonotype occurred many times. The chain couples TRBV7-2 to TRBJ2-5; a weak D match, TRBD2 (6 bases). Per germline, CDR1 SGHTA and CDR2 FQGNSA. Trimming pared 4 bases from V and 5 bases from J, leaving 14 bases between. CDR3 length: 14 residues. The CDR3 protein is CASSYSGGAETQYF. CDR3 bases: TGTGCCAGCAGCTATAGCGGTGGGGCGGAGACCCAGTACTTC.

This clonotype was observed many times. The chain joins TRBV5-8 to TRBJ1-5; D unresolved. The germline CDR1 and CDR2 sequences are SGHTS and YDEGEE. The germline V and J ends were trimmed by 2 bases and 0 bases, with 9 bases remaining between them. The CDR3 extends over 15 amino acids. The chain's CDR3 is CASSFEGYSNQPQHF. The DNA for the CDR3 is TGTGCCAGCAGCTTCGAGGGCTATAGCAATCAGCCCCAGCATTTT.

This clonotype was counted ten times or more. The chain recombines TRBV5-1 with TRBJ2-7, with 11 bases lining up with TRBD1. The CDR3 sequence is 13 residues long. Germline CDR1 is SGHRS and CDR2 is YFSETQ. V shed 7 bases, J shed 6 bases, and the junction held 6 bases outside the gene matches. The CDR3 nucleotides read TGCGCCAGCGGACCGGGACAGGGGGTCGAGCAGTACTTC. This translates into CASGPGQGVEQYF.

In its sample, this clonotype was seen many times. This rearrangement joins TRBV5-1 to TRBJ2-3; 12 bases line up with TRBD2. The CDR3 runs to 16 residues. Germline CDR1 and CDR2: SGHRS and YFSETQ. The V segment lost 4 bases and the J segment 2 bases; nucleotides outside the gene matches: 5. The CDR3 spells CASSLGTSGSTDTQYF. CDR3 nucleotide sequence: TGCGCCAGCAGCCTTGGGACTAGCGGGTCCACAGATACGCAGTATTTT.

This clonotype was detected many times. The chain uses TRBV20-1 and TRBJ2-7; D is tentatively TRBD1 or TRBD2 (5 bases each). V was pared by 6 bases and J by 0 bases, with 15 bases between. This CDR3 comprises 14 residues. CDR1 is DFQATT and CDR2 is SNEGSKA in the germline V gene (reference sequence). The CDR3 DNA sequence: TGCAGTGCAAACCGGGACGAAAGCTCCTACGAGCAGTACTTC. It yields the protein CSANRDESSYEQYF.

This clonotype was counted many times. The chain combines TRBV5-1 with TRBJ1-3, with D unresolved. Trimming stripped 4 bases from V and 2 bases from J, with 10 bases between. This CDR3 is 14 amino acids long. The V gene's germline CDR1 is SGHRS and CDR2 YFSETQ. For the CDR3, the DNA is TGCGCCAGCAGCCCTGTCAGTACTGGAAACACCATATATTTT. Protein sequence: CASSPVSTGNTIYF.

The sample holds many counts of this clonotype. The V and J genes are TRBV4-2 and TRBJ2-1; 12 bases map to TRBD2. Trimming cost V 2 bases and J 4 bases; bases outside gene matches: 3. Germline V gene lookup returns CDR1 LGHNA and CDR2 YNFKEQ. The CDR3 runs 16 residues. The DNA of the CDR3 is TGTGCCAGCAGCCAACCGACTAGCGGGGGTTACAATGAGCAGTTCTTC. This gives the protein CASSQPTSGGYNEQFF.

This clonotype was observed many times. The chain employs TRBV5-1 and TRBJ2-7; D is possibly TRBD2 (6 bases). The CDR3 is made up of 13 amino acids. CDR1 and CDR2 from the germline V gene are SGHRS and YFSETQ. V was clipped by 3 bases and J by 6 bases, with 13 bases between them. CDR3: CASSWGEGAEQYV. In DNA form, the CDR3 reads TGCGCCAGCAGCTGGGGGGAAGGCGCCGAGCAGTACGTC.

This clonotype was recorded at least ten times. The V and J genes are TRBV7-2 and TRBJ2-7; D gene ambiguous. Germline V gene sequence: CDR1 SGHTA, CDR2 FQGNSA. The CDR3 length is 14 residues. With 6 bases removed from V and 0 bases from J, the gap between germline ends came to 12 bases. The CDR3, as DNA: TGTGCCAGCAGTTATGGATCGAGCTCCTACGAGCAGTACTTC. Encoded protein: CASSYGSSSYEQYF.